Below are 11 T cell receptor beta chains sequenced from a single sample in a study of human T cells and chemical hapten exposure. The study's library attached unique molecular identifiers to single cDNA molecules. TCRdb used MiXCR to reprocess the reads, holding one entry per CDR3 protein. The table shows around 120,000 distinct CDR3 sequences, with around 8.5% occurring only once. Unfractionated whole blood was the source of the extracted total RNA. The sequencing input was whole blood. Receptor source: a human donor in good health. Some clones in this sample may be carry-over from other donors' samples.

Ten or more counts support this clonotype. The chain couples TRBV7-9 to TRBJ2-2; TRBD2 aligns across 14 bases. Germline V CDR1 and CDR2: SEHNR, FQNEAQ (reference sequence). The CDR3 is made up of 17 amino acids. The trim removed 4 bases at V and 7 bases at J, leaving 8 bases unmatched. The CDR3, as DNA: TGTGCCAGCAGCTCAACTGGACTAGCGGGAGGTCACGGGGAGCTGTTTTTT. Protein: CASSSTGLAGGHGELFF.

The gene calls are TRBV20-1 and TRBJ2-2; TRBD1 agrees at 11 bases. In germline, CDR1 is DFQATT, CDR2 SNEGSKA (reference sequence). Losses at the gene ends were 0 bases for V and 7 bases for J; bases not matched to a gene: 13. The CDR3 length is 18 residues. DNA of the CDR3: TGCAGTGCTAGAGATCGCTGGGGTAGGACAGGGGGCATCGGGGAGCTGTTTTTT. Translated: CSARDRWGRTGGIGELFF.

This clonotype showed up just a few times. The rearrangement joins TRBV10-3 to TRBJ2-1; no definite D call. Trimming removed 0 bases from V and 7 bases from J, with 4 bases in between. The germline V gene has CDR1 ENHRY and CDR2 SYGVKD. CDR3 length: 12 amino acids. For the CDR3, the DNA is TGTGCCATCAGTGAGTCCTGGAATGAGCAGTTCTTC. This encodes CAISESWNEQFF.

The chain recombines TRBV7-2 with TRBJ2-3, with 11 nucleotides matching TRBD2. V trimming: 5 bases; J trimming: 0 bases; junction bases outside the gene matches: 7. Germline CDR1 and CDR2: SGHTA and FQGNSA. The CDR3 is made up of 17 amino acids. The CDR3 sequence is CASSNRLAGFSTDTQYF. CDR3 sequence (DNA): TGTGCCAGCAGCAACCGACTAGCGGGGTTTAGCACAGATACGCAGTATTTT. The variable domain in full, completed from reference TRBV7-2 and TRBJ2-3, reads GAGVSQSPSNKVTEKGKDVELRCDPISGHTALYWYRQSLGQGLEFLIYFQGNSAPDKSGLPSDRFSAERTGGSVSTLTIQRTQQEDSAVYLCASSNRLAGFSTDTQYFGPGTRLTVL.

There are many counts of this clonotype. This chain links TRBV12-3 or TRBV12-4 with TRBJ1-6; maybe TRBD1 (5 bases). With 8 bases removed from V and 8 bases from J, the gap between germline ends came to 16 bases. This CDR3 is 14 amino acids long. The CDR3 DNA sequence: TGTGCCAGCCGGAGGGCAGGGAAGGATTCACCCCTCCACTTT. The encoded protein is CASRRAGKDSPLHF.

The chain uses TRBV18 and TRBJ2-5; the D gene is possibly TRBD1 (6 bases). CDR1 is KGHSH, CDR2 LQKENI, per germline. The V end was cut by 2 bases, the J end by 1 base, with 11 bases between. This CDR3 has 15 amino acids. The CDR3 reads CASSPRDISQETQYF. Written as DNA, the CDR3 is TGTGCCAGCTCACCAAGGGACATAAGCCAAGAGACCCAGTACTTC.

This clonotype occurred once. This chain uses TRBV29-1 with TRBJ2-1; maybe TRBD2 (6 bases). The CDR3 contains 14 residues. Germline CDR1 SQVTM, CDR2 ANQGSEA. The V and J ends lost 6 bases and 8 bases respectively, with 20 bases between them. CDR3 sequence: CSVPWGDLPDEQFF. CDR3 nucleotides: TGCAGCGTCCCTTGGGGGGACCTCCCCGATGAGCAGTTCTTC.

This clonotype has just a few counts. The CDR3: CASSLAPTQGSTQYF. The CDR3 DNA reads as TGTGCCAGCAGCTTAGCGCCGACCCAAGGTAGTACGCAGTATTTT. The rearrangement links TRBV7-6 to TRBJ2-3; D call uncertain. Germline loops: CDR1 SGHVS, CDR2 FNYEAQ. This CDR3 has 15 residues. The V and J ends lost 0 bases and 8 bases respectively, with 15 bases between them.

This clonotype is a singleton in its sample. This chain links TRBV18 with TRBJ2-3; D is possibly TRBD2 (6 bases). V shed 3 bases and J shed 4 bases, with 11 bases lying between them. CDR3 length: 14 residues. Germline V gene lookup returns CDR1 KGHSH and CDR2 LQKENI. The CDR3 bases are TGTGCCAGCTCACCCGAGGGGAGGCCAGATACGCAGTATTTT. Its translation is CASSPEGRPDTQYF.

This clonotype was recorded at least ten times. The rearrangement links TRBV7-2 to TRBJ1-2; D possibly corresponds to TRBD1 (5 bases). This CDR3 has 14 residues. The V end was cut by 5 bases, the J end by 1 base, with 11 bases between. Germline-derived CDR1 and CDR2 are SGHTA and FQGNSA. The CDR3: CASSPRDGNYGYTF. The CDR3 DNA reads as TGTGCCAGCAGCCCACGGGACGGTAACTATGGCTACACCTTC.

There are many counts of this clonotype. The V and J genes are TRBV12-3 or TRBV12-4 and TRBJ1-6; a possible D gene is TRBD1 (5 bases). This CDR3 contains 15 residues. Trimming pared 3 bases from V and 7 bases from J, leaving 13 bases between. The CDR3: CASSLGLETNSPLHF. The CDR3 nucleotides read TGTGCCAGCAGTTTGGGGCTAGAGACCAATTCACCCCTCCACTTT.